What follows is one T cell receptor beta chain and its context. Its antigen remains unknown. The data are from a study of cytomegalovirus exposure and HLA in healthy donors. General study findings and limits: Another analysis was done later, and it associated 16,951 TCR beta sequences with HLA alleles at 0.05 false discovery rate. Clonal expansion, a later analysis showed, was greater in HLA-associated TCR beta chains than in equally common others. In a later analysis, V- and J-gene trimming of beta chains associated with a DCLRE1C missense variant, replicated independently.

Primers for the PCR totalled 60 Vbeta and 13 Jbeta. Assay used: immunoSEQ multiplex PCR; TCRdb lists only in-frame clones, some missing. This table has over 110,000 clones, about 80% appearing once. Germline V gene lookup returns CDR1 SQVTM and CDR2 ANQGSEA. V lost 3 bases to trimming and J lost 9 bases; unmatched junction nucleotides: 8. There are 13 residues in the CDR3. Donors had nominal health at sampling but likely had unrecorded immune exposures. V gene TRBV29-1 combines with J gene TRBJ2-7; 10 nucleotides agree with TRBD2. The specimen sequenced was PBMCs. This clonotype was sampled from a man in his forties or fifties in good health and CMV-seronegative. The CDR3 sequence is CSVDDSGGFAQYF. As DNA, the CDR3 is TGCAGCGTTGATGATAGCGGGGGGTTTGCGCAGTACTTC.